This T cell receptor beta chain appears in the sequencing data of a study of response to subunit inactivated influenza vaccine. General study findings and limits: Each seasonal influenza vaccination, the authors suggested, recruits few new T cells.

TCRdb re-derived calls from the RT-PCR reads in MiXCR, one entry per CDR3 protein. The sample has about 610,000 distinct CDR3 sequences, approximately 15% seen once. Many counts were recorded for this clonotype. Antigen: not known. The CDR3 consists of 15 residues. J lost 4 bases, V lost 6 bases, and 9 bases had no gene match. Looked up from germline, CDR1 is MDHEN and CDR2 is SYDVKM. The sequence came from a man aged 45-65 years who received an inactivated influenza vaccine. The V gene is TRBV28, the J gene TRBJ2-1, with TRBD2 identical over 7 bases. The sequencing here drew on PBMCs from blood, taken 11 to 12 days after vaccination. Here the CDR3 reads CASSRVASGYNEQFF. For the CDR3, the DNA is TGTGCCAGCAGCCGAGTGGCTAGCGGTTACAATGAGCAGTTCTTC.